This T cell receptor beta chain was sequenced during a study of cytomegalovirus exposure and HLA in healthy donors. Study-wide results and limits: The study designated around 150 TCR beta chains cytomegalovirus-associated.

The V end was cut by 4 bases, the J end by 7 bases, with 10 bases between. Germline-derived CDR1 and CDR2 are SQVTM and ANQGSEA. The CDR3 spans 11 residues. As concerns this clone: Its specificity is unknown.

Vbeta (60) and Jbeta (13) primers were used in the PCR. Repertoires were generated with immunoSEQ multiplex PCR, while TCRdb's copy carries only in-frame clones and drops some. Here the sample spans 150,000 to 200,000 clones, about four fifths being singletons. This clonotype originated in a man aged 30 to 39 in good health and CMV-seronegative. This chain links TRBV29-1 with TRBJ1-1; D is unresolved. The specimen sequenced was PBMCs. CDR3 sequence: CSVARGVEAFF. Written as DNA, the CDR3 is TGCAGCGTTGCAAGAGGAGTTGAAGCTTTCTTT.